Below, one T cell receptor (beta chain) is given with its context. The data derive from a study of blood T cell repertoires in COVID-19. Profiling relied on immunoSEQ multiplex PCR, and the TCRdb table lists in-frame clones only, not all of them. The table lists hundreds of thousands of clones, over 75% of them singletons. V dropped 4 bases and J dropped 5; count of bases not matched to a gene: 10. There are 15 residues in the CDR3. Per germline, CDR1 KGHSH and CDR2 LQKENI. Participant-given clinical history determined each cohort assignment. The chain joins TRBV18 to TRBJ1-1; 7 bases agree with TRBD1. The sequencing input was PBMCs or T cells enriched from blood (not recorded which). This receptor was obtained from a woman under 30 who had recovered from COVID-19. The CDR3 here is CASSLPDRVYTEAFF. CDR3 sequence (DNA): TGTGCCAGCTCACTACCCGACAGGGTATATACTGAAGCTTTCTTT.